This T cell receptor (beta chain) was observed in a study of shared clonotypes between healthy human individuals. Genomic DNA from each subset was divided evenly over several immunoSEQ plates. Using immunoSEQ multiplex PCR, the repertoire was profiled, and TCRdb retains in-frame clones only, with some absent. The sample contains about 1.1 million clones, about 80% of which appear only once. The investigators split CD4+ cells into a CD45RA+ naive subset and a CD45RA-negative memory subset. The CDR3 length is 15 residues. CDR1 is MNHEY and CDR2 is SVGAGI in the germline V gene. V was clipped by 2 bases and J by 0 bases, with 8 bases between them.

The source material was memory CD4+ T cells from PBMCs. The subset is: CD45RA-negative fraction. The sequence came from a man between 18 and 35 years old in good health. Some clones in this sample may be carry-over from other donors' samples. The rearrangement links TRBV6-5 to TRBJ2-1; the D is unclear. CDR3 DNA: TGTGCCAGCAGTTACGCTATAAGCTCCTACAATGAGCAGTTCTTC. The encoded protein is CASSYAISSYNEQFF.